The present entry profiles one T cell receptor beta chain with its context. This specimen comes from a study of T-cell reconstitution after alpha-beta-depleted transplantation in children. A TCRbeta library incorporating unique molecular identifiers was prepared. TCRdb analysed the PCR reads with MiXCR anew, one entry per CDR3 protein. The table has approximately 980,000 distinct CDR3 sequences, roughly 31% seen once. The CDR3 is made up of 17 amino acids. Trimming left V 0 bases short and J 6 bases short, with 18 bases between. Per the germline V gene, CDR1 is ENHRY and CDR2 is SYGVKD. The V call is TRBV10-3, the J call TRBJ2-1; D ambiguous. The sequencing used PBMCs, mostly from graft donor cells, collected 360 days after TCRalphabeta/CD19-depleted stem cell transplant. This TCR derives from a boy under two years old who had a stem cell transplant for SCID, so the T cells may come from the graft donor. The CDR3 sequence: CAISESMVSGSLNEQFF. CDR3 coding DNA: TGTGCCATCAGTGAGTCGATGGTGTCAGGCTCTCTCAATGAGCAGTTCTTC.